This T cell receptor beta chain was profiled in a study of blood T cell repertoires in COVID-19. Whole-study context: Collection of acute and convalescent COVID-19 samples took place in the United States, Italy and Spain. From T cells, B-cell-depleted T cells, or PBMCs came the material, which was cDNA or gDNA.

Per the original data handling: Reference gene primer amplification in the assay estimated nucleated cell counts. Assay: immunoSEQ multiplex PCR; the TCRdb copy retains only in-frame clones and omits some. V, J and clone size are those of that table, while D and trimming were read from the DNA. The table shows roughly 70,000 clones, with roughly 70% occurring only once. V was pared by 6 bases and J by 3 bases, with 7 bases of the junction left unmatched. The germline V gene has CDR1 SSHAT and CDR2 FNYEAQ (reference sequence). The CDR3 runs to 15 residues. The receptor was isolated from a man aged 60 to 75 with acute or convalescent COVID-19. Sequenced sample: peripheral blood. V usage is TRBV7-7 and J usage is TRBJ2-2; 7 nucleotides line up with TRBD2. CDR3 in amino acids: CASRLAVGDTGELFF. The DNA for the CDR3 is TGTGCCAGCAGGCTAGCGGTGGGGGACACCGGGGAGCTGTTTTTT. The entire variable domain, with the rest obtained from reference TRBV7-7 and TRBJ2-2, is as follows: GAGVSQSPRYKVTKRGQDVTLRCDPISSHATLYWYQQALGQGPEFLTYFNYEAQPDKSGLPSDRFSAERPEGSISTLTIQRTEQRDSAMYRCASRLAVGDTGELFFGEGSRLTVL.